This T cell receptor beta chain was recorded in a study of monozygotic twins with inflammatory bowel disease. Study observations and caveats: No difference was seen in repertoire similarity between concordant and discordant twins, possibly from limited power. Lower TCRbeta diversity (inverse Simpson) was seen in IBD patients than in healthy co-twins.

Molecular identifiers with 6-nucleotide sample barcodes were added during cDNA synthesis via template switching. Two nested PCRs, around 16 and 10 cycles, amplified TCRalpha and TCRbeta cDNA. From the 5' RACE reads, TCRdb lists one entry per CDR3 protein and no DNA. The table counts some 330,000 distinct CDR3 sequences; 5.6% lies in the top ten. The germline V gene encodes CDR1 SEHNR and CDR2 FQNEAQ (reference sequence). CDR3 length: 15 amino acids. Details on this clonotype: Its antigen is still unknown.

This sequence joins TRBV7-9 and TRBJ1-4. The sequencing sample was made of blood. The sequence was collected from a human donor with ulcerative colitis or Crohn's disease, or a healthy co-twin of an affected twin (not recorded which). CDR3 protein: CASSLTQGRNEKLFF.